This TCR beta chain was obtained from a study of blood T cells in healthy people across ages. CDR3 length: 16 residues. Germline CDR1 is MDHEN and CDR2 is SYDVKM. V lost 6 bases, J lost 5 bases, and 11 bases stayed unmatched. Next came a second PCR, run for about 7 to 12 cycles, which used a sample-barcoded 5' primer along with a J-beta primer mix. TCRdb reprocessed the 5' RACE reads with MiXCR, giving one entry per CDR3 protein. The sample has 750,000 to 950,000 distinct CDR3 sequences, around half seen once; the top ten hold around 40%. Concerning this clonotype: Its antigen is still unknown.

Study results and caveats: Naive T cell percentage showed a strong correlation with the diversity of TCR beta. In long-lived donors, naive CD4+ cell counts and diversity exceeded those of aged donors.

The receptor was derived from a man of 80 years or more in good health. The chain combines TRBV28 with TRBJ2-1; 9 bases match TRBD2. The specimen sequenced was blood. Written as DNA, the CDR3 is TGTGCCAGCAGCCTCGTCCTAGCGGGGATAAACAATGAGCAGTTCTTC. Its protein is CASSLVLAGINNEQFF.